A selection of T cell receptor beta chains follows, all from one sample in a study of T cell changes during pregnancy in multiple sclerosis. TCRdb's copy holds only in-frame clones and misses some; the assay was immunoSEQ multiplex PCR. This repertoire shows about 77,000 clones, approximately 90% found once; its top ten account for around 1.8%. The source was peripheral blood, collected before pregnancy. Receptors originate from a female donor with multiple sclerosis, enrolled in a pregnancy study. Each CDR3 is given with its conserved first and last residue. D genes are given only for firm matches. For some rows the clone size is stated as once, few or many, or as a class when expanded; others skip it.

NA	NA	TRBV18	TRBJ1-2	TGTGCCAGCTCAGCTTCAAACAACCCAGGGGCGGATGGCTACACCTTC	CASSASNNPGADGYTF
TRBD1	NA	TRBV6-5	TRBJ1-4	TGTGCCAGCAGTTTTGGAGGGGGCGCTGGTGAAAAACTGTTTTTT	CASSFGGGAGEKLFF
TRBD1	NA	TRBV10-3	TRBJ1-5	TGTGCCATCAGTGTACAGGGGTTGGACAATCAGCCCCAGCATTTT	CAISVQGLDNQPQHF
TRBD1	NA	TRBV19	TRBJ1-5	TGTGCCTGTGCCCGGACAGGGCCGAGCAATCAGCCCCAGCATTTT	CACARTGPSNQPQHF
TRBD1	NA	TRBV18	TRBJ2-5	TGTGCCAGCTCACTCGACAGGGGAGAGACCCAGTACTTC	CASSLDRGETQYF
NA	few	TRBV6-4	TRBJ2-3	TGTGCCAGCAGTGCAGGAAACACAGATACGCAGTATTTT	CASSAGNTDTQYF
NA	NA	TRBV19	TRBJ1-5	TGTGCCAGTAGACTCTTCAATCAGCCCCAGCATTTT	CASRLFNQPQHF
NA	NA	TRBV7-2	TRBJ1-4	TGTGCCAGCAGCTGGACATTCAATGAAAAACTGTTTTTT	CASSWTFNEKLFF
NA	NA	TRBV18	TRBJ1-2	TGTGCCAGCTCAGCCCTAGGGAGGGATGCTTTTAAGGGCTACACCTTC	CASSALGRDAFKGYTF
TRBD1	NA	TRBV27	TRBJ1-1	TGTGCCAGCAGCAACAGGGGGGAGAGGGTTGAAGCTTTCTTT	CASSNRGERVEAFF
NA	NA	TRBV4-1	TRBJ1-5	TGCGCCAGCAGCCGGGCAGGGCTAGGCAATCAGCCCCAGCATTTT	CASSRAGLGNQPQHF
NA	NA	TRBV21-1	TRBJ1-3	TGTGCCAGCAGCAAAGAGGTTCCGACATCCCCCCCTGGAAACACCATATATTTT	CASSKEVPTSPPGNTIYF
NA	NA	TRBV6-6	TRBJ1-1	TGTGCCAGCAGCTCCCAGCGGGGCCACAGGAACACTGAAGCTTTCTTT	CASSSQRGHRNTEAFF
NA	NA	TRBV19	TRBJ2-7	TGTGCCAGTAGTATGGGCGGGCAGGGGTTGTACGAGCAGTACTTC	CASSMGGQGLYEQYF
NA	few	TRBV6-1	TRBJ2-7	TGTGCCAGCAGGGATCCGGGACAAGCCCCCTACGAGCAGTACTTC	CASRDPGQAPYEQYF
TRBD2	NA	TRBV9	TRBJ2-3	TGTGCCAGCAGCGTAGAGGGCGGGGGGGTGATAACAGATACGCAGTATTTT	CASSVEGGGVITDTQYF
TRBD1	NA	TRBV10-3	TRBJ1-2	TGTGCCACCTCCGGGACAGGGGGCGATGGCTACACCTTC	CATSGTGGDGYTF
TRBD1	medium-sized	TRBV15	TRBJ2-5	TGTGCCACCAGCAGAGCCGGGACAGGTATACAGGAGACCCAGTACTTC	CATSRAGTGIQETQYF
TRBD2	NA	TRBV25-1	TRBJ2-2	TGTGCCAGCAGCCCGGGACTACCCAACACCGGGGAGCTGTTTTTT	CASSPGLPNTGELFF
TRBD1	NA	TRBV9	TRBJ2-7	TGTGCCAGCAGCCGGCTCGGACAGGGAGGCGAGCAGTACTTC	CASSRLGQGGEQYF